This T cell receptor (beta chain) stems from a study of cytomegalovirus exposure and HLA in healthy donors. Study results and caveats: For TCR beta chains, V- and J-gene trimming was later linked to a missense DCLRE1C variant. Cytomegalovirus association was listed for 164 TCR beta chains.

This clone was seen only a few times. Its specificity is not known. This CDR3 comprises 15 residues. Per germline, CDR1 MNHNS and CDR2 SASEGT. Trimming took 2 bases from V and 6 from J; bases not matched to a gene: 8. The PCR was carried out with 60 Vbeta primers and 13 Jbeta primers. Sequencing used immunoSEQ multiplex PCR; TCRdb keeps in-frame clones, though not all of them. The table shows some 110,000 clones, with more than 9.5% occurring only once. Sequences were obtained from PBMCs. J is TRBJ2-7 and V is TRBV6-1; TRBD1 agrees at 9 bases. This receptor was identified in a man in his forties in good health and CMV-seropositive. CDR3 in amino acids: CASSEYRGLSREQYF. CDR3 sequence (DNA): TGTGCCAGCAGTGAATACAGGGGGCTGTCGCGCGAGCAGTACTTC.